Listed here is a single T cell receptor (beta chain). This sample's time point: healthy volunteer bleed at 2 weeks. It was from unfractionated whole blood that total RNA was extracted. Unique molecular identifiers were affixed to discrete cDNA molecules within the library. Authors' processing steps: Samples contained a median of 95,638 TCRs, with a range of roughly 20,000 to 700,000. TCRdb ran MiXCR on the RACE reads and lists one entry per CDR3 protein. The V and J calls, along with clone size, are taken from TCRdb and not from the paper's own processing. This sample has approximately 33,000 distinct CDR3 sequences, with 6.5% to 8.5% found just once. These data come from a study of human T cells and chemical hapten exposure. This TCR came from a human donor in good health. Some clones in this sample may be carry-over from other donors' samples. What was sequenced was whole blood.

DNA of the CDR3: TGCGCCAGCAGCTTGGGCGGCTTCACAGATACGCAGTATTTT. Protein product: CASSLGGFTDTQYF. The genes are TRBV5-1 and TRBJ2-3; D is ambiguous. Germline CDR1 SGHRS, CDR2 YFSETQ. Trimming removed 0 bases at V and 2 bases at J, with 7 bases between. The CDR3 contains 14 residues.